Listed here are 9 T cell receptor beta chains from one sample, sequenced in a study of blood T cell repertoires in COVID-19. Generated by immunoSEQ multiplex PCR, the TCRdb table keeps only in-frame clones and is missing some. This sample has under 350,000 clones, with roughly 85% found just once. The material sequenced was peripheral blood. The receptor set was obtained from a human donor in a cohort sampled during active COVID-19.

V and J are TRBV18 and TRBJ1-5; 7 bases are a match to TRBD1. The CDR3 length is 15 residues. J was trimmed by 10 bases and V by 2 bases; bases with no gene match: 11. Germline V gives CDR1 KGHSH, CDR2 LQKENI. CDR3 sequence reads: CASSPSRQGRDPQHF. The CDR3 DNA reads TGTGCCAGCTCACCAAGTAGACAGGGCAGGGATCCCCAGCATTTT. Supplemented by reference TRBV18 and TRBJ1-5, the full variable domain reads NAGVMQNPRHLVRRRGQEARLRCSPMKGHSHVYWYRQLPEEGLKFMVYLQKENIIDESGMPKERFSAEFPKEGPSILRIQQVVRGDSAAYFCASSPSRQGRDPQHFGDGTRLSIL.

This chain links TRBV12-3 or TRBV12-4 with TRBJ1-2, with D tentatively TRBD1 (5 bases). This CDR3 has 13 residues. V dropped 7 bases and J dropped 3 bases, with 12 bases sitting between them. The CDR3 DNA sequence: TGTGCCAGCACCCTGGACACCTACTATGGCTACACCTTC. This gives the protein CASTLDTYYGYTF.

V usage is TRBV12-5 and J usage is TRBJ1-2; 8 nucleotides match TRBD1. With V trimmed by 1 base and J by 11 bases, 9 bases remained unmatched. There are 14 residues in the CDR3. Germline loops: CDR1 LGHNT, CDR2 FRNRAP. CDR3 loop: CASGLGDRRRNYTF. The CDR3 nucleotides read TGTGCTAGTGGTTTGGGGGACAGGAGGAGGAATTACACCTTC.

CDR3 DNA sequence: TGTGCCACCGGGACAGCCGGCAGACTTAATAGCAATCAGCCCCAGCATTTT. This codes for CATGTAGRLNSNQPQHF. The chain carries TRBV5-8 and TRBJ1-5; 7 positions match TRBD1. This CDR3 is built from 17 residues. J lost 0 bases, V lost 9 bases, and 15 bases had no gene match. Germline values: CDR1 SGHTS, CDR2 YDEGEE.

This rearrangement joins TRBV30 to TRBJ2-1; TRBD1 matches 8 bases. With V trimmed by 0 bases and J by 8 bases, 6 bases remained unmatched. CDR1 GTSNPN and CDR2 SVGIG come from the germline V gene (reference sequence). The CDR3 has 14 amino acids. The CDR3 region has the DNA TGTGCCTGGAGTGTGGGACAGGTGGGCGATGAGCAGTTCTTC. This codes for CAWSVGQVGDEQFF.

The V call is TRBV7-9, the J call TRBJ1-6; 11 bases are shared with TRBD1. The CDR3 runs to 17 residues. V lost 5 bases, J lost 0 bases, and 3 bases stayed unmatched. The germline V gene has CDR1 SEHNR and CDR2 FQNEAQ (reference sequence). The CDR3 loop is CASSTGTGGSYNSPLHF. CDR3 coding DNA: TGTGCCAGCAGCACCGGGACAGGGGGCTCCTATAATTCACCCCTCCACTTT.

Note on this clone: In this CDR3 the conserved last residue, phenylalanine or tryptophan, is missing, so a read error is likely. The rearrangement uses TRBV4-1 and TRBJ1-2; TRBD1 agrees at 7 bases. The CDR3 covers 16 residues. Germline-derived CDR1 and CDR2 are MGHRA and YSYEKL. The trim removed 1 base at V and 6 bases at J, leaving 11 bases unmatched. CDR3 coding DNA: TGCGCCAGCAGCCAAGGAGCGGCCAGGGGGGTGAATGGCTACACCCTC. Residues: CASSQGAARGVNGYTL.

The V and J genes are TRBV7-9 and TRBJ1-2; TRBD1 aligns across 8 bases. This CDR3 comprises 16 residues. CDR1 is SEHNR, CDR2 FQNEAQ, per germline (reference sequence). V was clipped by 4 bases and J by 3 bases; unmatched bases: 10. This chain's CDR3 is CASSSYGQGGDYGYTF. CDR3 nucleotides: TGTGCCAGCAGCTCCTACGGACAGGGAGGCGACTATGGCTACACCTTC.

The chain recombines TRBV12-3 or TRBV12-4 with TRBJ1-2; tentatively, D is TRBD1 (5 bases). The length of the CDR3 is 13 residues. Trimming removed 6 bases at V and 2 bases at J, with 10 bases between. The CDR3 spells CASRRDGNYGYTF. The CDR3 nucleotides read TGTGCCAGCAGGCGGGACGGGAACTATGGCTACACCTTC.